These 5 T cell receptor beta chains were sequenced from one sample in a study of relationships among human T cell subsets. TCR alpha and beta CDR3s were amplified from mRNA by semiquantitative ARM-PCR. In ARM-PCR, communal superprimers followed tagged nested gene-specific primers for exponential amplification. In TCRdb, the multiplex PCR reads were re-called with MiXCR into one record per CDR3 protein. The data show around 14,000 distinct CDR3 sequences, about three fifths seen once. Material for sequencing was total T cells sorted from blood. All receptors come from a man aged 40-49 years in good health.

J is TRBJ2-5 and V is TRBV18; a weak D match, TRBD1 (6 bases). The V gene's germline CDR1 is KGHSH and CDR2 LQKENI. The CDR3 covers 15 residues. V was pared by 0 bases and J by 5 bases, with 13 bases between. The CDR3 bases are TGTGCCAGCTCACCACCGGTAAACAGGGTGGAGACCCAGTACTTC. Translated: CASSPPVNRVETQYF.

The sample holds a few counts of this clonotype. This chain uses TRBV14 with TRBJ1-1, with D hard to call. Germline V gene lookup returns CDR1 SGHDN and CDR2 FVKESK. The CDR3 extends over 15 amino acids. Deletions cut 0 bases from V and 4 bases from J, with 12 bases between. CDR3 nucleotides: TGTGCCAGCAGCCAAGATATAACGGCGAGCACTGAAGCTTTCTTT. It specifies CASSQDITASTEAFF.

In its sample, this clonotype was seen a few times. The genes are TRBV20-1 and TRBJ2-5, with a tentative D call TRBD1 (5 bases). The CDR3 covers 14 residues. Trimming took off 1 base at V and 5 bases at J, with 14 bases between the two ends. Germline lookup yields CDR1 DFQATT and CDR2 SNEGSKA (reference sequence). The CDR3: CSARGSGQIETQYF. In nucleotides, the CDR3 is TGCAGTGCTAGAGGATCAGGGCAGATCGAGACCCAGTACTTC.

Only a few counts were recorded for this clonotype. The V and J genes are TRBV5-1 and TRBJ2-3, with D unclear. CDR3 length: 13 residues. V lost 7 bases, J lost 8 bases, and 17 bases lay in between. Germline V CDR1 and CDR2: SGHRS, YFSETQ. The CDR3 DNA sequence: TGCGCCAGCCAACTAAACCTCGGCCTTACGCAGTATTTT. Amino acids: CASQLNLGLTQYF.

This clonotype showed up just once. The J gene is TRBJ2-1, the V gene TRBV3-1; D is undetermined. Trimming removed 0 bases at V and 0 bases at J, with 15 bases between. The CDR3 loop spans 18 amino acids. Germline assignment: CDR1 LGHDT and CDR2 YNNKEL (reference sequence). The CDR3 DNA is TGTGCCAGCAGCCAAGATTCCTCGGTTGAAAACTCCTACAATGAGCAGTTCTTC. Its protein product is CASSQDSSVENSYNEQFF.